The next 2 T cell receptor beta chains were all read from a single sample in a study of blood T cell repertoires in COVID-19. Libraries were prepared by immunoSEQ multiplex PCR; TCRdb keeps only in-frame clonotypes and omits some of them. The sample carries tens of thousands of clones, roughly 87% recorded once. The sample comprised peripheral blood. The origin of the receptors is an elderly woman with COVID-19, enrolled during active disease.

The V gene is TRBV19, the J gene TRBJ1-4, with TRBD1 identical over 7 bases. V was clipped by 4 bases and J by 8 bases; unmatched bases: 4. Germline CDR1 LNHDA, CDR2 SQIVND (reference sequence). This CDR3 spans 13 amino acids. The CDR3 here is CASSTGQAEKLFF. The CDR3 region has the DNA TGTGCCAGTAGTACAGGACAGGCCGAAAAACTGTTTTTT. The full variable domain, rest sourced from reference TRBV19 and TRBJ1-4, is DGGITQSPKYLFRKEGQNVTLSCEQNLNHDAMYWYRQDPGQGLRLIYYSQIVNDFQKGDIAEGYSVSREKKESFPLTVTSAQKNPTAFYLCASSTGQAEKLFFGSGTQLSVL.

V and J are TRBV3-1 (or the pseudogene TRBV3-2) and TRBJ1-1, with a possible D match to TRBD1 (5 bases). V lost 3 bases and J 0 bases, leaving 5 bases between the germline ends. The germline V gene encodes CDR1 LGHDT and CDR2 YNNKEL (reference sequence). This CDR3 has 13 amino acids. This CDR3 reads CASSQTVNTEAFF. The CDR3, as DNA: TGTGCCAGCAGCCAGACAGTGAACACTGAAGCTTTCTTT.